This T cell receptor beta chain was retrieved from a study of blood T cell repertoires in COVID-19 (dated by TCRdb to 2019 to 2021). About the full investigation: The collaborator samples originated in the United States, Italy and Spain and spanned the acute and convalescent phases of COVID-19. The material from the prospective study consisted of cDNA or gDNA derived from T cells, B-cell-depleted T cells, or PBMCs. The dataset comprised deeply sampled blood TCRbeta repertoires from subjects exposed to, actively infected with, or recovered from COVID-19. The repertoires were released in a freely available public database intended as a resource for research on the immune response to SARS-CoV-2. Samples were obtained from the ongoing ImmuneRACE study (first 160 participants) and from some 1,300 subjects provided by 6 global collaborators. The sample metadata nearly always contained a de-identified subject ID, COVID-19 status, age in years and sex. Where HLA class I and class II types were available, the types were taken from metadata supplied by the sample provider, not from assay-based typing.

The CDR3 runs 15 residues from the cysteine to the phenylalanine. The entry retains the CDR3 DNA only, 45 bases that are in frame from base 1. V loses 5 bases at its end and J loses 10 bases; junction bases beyond the gene matches: 12. According to the germline V gene (reference sequence), CDR1 reads SGHAT and CDR2 reads FQDESV. Each collaborating institution followed its own protocols to collect whole blood in K2EDTA tubes. For TCRbeta analysis, collaborators shipped samples in one of three forms: frozen whole blood, isolated PBMCs, or DNA extracted from either of those sample types. TCRbeta CDR3 regions were amplified from genomic DNA by means of the immunoSEQ Assay, a bias-controlled multiplex PCR. For the original study's pipeline: Within the assay, amplification of reference gene primers was used to estimate how many nucleated cells each sample contained. To quantify the absolute abundance of each unique TCRbeta CDR3 rearrangement, sequence reads were collapsed and filtered. Productive Simpson clonality was computed per sample as the square root of Simpson's diversity index over productive rearrangements. In TCRdb, the immuneACCESS table is reduced to in-frame sequences with V and J assigned. These tables do not hold every clone; where another copy was compared, an unresolved V gene accounts for under half, and the others remain unexplained. V and J calls and clone size are those listed in that table; D and trimming were worked out from the DNA. The sample contains under 250,000 clones, about 86% of them found a single time. The ten largest clonotypes hold approximately 6.2% of the sample.

Overall study outcomes, separate from this receptor: The amount of clinical and demographic metadata varied by source and participant and was provided uncurated.

As for this clone: The antigen it binds to is not known. The sample holds no much larger clone one base away, and base qualities are not on file.

The TCR originated in a man in his fifties or sixties with acute or convalescent COVID-19. The sequenced sample consisted of peripheral blood. The sequence links TRBV11-1 to TRBJ2-1; the junction holds 9 bases that match TRBD1. At the DNA level, the sequence is TGTGCCAGCAGCCCGCCCGGGACAGGGTATGAGGAGCAGTTCTTC. It is translated as CASSPPGTGYEEQFF.